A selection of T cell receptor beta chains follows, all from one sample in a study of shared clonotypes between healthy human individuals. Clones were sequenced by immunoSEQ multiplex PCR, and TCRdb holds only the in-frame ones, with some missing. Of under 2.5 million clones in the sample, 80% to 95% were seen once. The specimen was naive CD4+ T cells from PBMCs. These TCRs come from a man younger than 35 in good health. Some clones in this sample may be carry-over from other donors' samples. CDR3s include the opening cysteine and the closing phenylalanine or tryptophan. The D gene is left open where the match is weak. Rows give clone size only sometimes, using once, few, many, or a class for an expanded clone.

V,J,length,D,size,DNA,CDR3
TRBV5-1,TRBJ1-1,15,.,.,TGCGCCAGCAGCGGGGGGACGGTTTATAACACTGAAGCTTTCTTT,CASSGGTVYNTEAFF
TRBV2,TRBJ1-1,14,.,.,TGTGCCAGCAGAGTTACGGATCTTAACACTGAAGCTTTCTTT,CASRVTDLNTEAFF
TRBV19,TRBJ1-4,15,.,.,TGTGCCAGTAGCGGGCGCGGGGGTAATAATGAAAAACTGTTTTTT,CASSGRGGNNEKLFF
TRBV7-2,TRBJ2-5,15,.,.,TGTGCCAGCAGCTGGGCCCCCCAAATACAAGAGACCCAGTACTTC,CASSWAPQIQETQYF
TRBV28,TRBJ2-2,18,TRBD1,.,TGTGCCAGCGGGACCCGGGACAGGGTAGGCGCGAACACCGGGGAGCTGTTTTTT,CASGTRDRVGANTGELFF
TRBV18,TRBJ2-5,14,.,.,TGTGCCAGCTCACCAGGATCTCGACAAGAGACCCAGTACTTC,CASSPGSRQETQYF
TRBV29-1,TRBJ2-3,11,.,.,TGCAGCGTTGGAAATACAGATACGCAGTATTTT,CSVGNTDTQYF
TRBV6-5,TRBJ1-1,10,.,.,TGTGCCAGCAAAAGGGATGAAGCTTTCTTT,CASKRDEAFF
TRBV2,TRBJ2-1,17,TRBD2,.,TGTGCCAGCAGCGTCAGACTAGCGGGAGTAACCTACAATGAGCAGTTCTTC,CASSVRLAGVTYNEQFF
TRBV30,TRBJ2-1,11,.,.,TGTGCCTGGAGTCGACAACCCGAGCAGTTCTTC,CAWSRQPEQFF
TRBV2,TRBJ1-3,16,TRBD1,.,TGTGCCAGCAGTGATGAGCAGGGGGTTTGGGGAAACACCATATATTTT,CASSDEQGVWGNTIYF
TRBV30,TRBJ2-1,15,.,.,TGTGCCTGGAGTGAAGGACACCGGTCGTGGAATGAGCAGTTCTTC,CAWSEGHRSWNEQFF
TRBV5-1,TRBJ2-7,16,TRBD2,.,TGCGCCAGCAGCCGGACTTTAGCGGGAGGGGGGTACGAGCAGTACTTC,CASSRTLAGGGYEQYF
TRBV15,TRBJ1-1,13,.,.,TGTGCCACCAGCAGAGAGGCGGACTCCGAAGCTTTCTTT,CATSREADSEAFF
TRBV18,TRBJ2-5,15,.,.,TGTGCCACCATCAGTGGGGTCGGGAATCGAGAGACCCAGTACTTC,CATISGVGNRETQYF
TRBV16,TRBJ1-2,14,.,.,TGTGCCAGCAGCCGCTTCGGGGGCTCGGATGGCTACACCTTC,CASSRFGGSDGYTF
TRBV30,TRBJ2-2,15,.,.,TGTGCCTGGAGGGTCAGTGGGAGGTACACCGGGGAGCTGTTTTTT,CAWRVSGRYTGELFF
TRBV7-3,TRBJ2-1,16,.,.,TGTGCCAGCAGCCGAAAGGGCCAGGGGATATACAATGAGCAGTTCTTC,CASSRKGQGIYNEQFF
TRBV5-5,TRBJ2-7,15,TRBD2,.,TGTGCCAGCAGCTTCGGTCTAGCGGGAGCCTACGAGCAGTACTTC,CASSFGLAGAYEQYF
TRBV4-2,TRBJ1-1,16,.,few,TGTGCCAGCAGCCCTGGAGCGAGGACCATGAACACTGAAGCTTTCTTT,CASSPGARTMNTEAFF
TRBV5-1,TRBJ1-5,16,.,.,TGCGCCAGCGGACTTACAGGGAGCCATAGCAATCAGCCCCAGCATTTT,CASGLTGSHSNQPQHF
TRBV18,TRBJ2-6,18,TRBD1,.,TGTGCCAGCTCACCCCTTCAGGGGGTTAGCTCTGGGGCCAACGTCCTGACTTTC,CASSPLQGVSSGANVLTF
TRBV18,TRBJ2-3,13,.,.,TGTGCCAGCTCACCGGTACCCTCAGATACGCAGTATTTT,CASSPVPSDTQYF
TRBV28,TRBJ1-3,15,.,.,TGTGCCAGCAGTCCGGGAGGGGCGGCTGGAAACACCATATATTTT,CASSPGGAAGNTIYF
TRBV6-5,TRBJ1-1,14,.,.,TGTGCCAGCAGTTCCCAGGGGTCGGATACTGAAGCTTTCTTT,CASSSQGSDTEAFF
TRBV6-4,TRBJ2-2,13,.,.,TGTGCCAGCAGTGTCGAGGGCGGCGGGGAGCTGTTTTTT,CASSVEGGGELFF
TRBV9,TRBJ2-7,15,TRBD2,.,TGTGCCAGCAGCCCTAATAGCGGGAGTTCCTACGAGCAGTACTTC,CASSPNSGSSYEQYF
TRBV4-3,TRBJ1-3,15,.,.,TGCGCCAGCAGCCAAGAATCGGCGAGTGGAAACACCATATATTTT,CASSQESASGNTIYF
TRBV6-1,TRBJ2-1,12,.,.,TGTGCCAGCGTCCCGGACTACAATGAGCAGTTCTTC,CASVPDYNEQFF
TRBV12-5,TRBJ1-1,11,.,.,TGTGCTAGTGGTGCCTCCGGGGAAGCTTTCTTT,CASGASGEAFF
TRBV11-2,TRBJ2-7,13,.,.,TGTGCCAGCAGCTTAGCCCCCGACCGGAGGGGCGCCTTC,CASSLAPDRRGAF
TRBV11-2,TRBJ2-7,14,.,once,TGTGCCAGCAGCTTATCCACCGGAGGGGACGAGCAGTACTTC,CASSLSTGGDEQYF
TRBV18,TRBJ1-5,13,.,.,TGTGCCAGCACAGACGGGATGACTGAGCCCCAGCATTTT,CASTDGMTEPQHF
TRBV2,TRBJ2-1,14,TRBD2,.,TGTGCCAGCAGTGACGGGCTAGCGGGAGTCGAGCAGTTCTTC,CASSDGLAGVEQFF
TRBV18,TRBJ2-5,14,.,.,TGTGCCAGCTCACCCCATCCTCCACAAGAGACCCAGTACTTC,CASSPHPPQETQYF
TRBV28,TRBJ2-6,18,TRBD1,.,TGTGCCAGCATCCCGGCAGGACAGGGGACGCCTGGGGCCAACGTCCTGACTTTC,CASIPAGQGTPGANVLTF
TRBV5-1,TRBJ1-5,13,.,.,TGCGCCAGCAGCTCGTACTTAAATCAGCCCCAGCATTTT,CASSSYLNQPQHF
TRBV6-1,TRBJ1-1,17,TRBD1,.,TGTGCCAGCAGTGAACTAGGACAGGGCCTCTTGAACACTGAAGCTTTCTTT,CASSELGQGLLNTEAFF
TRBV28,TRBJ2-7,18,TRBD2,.,TGTGCCAGCAGTTCTCGGACTAGCGGGAGATTCCCGGCGGGGGAGCAGTACTTC,CASSSRTSGRFPAGEQYF
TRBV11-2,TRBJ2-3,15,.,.,TGTGCCAGCAGCCTCCCCGGGGGAGACACAGATACGCAGTATTTT,CASSLPGGDTDTQYF
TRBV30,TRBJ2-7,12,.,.,TGTGCCTGGAGTTGGGCCACCTACGAGCAGTACTTC,CAWSWATYEQYF
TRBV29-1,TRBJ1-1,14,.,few,TGCAGCGTCTTGGGAGGGGGACAAAACACTGAAGCTTTCTTT,CSVLGGGQNTEAFF
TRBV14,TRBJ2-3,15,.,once,TGTGCCAGCAGCCACGGGAGATGGGGGACAGATACGCAGTATTTT,CASSHGRWGTDTQYF
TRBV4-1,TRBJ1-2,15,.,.,TGCGCCAGCAGCCAAAGCTCGGCAGGATCATATGGCTACACCTTC,CASSQSSAGSYGYTF
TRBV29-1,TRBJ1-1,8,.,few,TGCAGCGTTGAAGGGGCTTTCTTT,CSVEGAFF